A selection of T cell receptor beta chains follows, all from one sample in a study of T cell repertoires in cytomegalovirus infection. Each CDR3 protein is one row after TCRdb ran MiXCR on the reads. The table has fewer than 1,000,000 distinct CDR3 sequences, approximately 31% seen once; the top ten hold more than 13%. No antigens are known for them. Specimen: cultured CD8+ T cells from PBMCs, collected from culture after CMV antigen stimulation. Source of these receptors: a human donor in good health (CMV status not recorded). Some clones in this sample may be carry-over from other donors' samples. The CDR3 runs from the conserved cysteine through the conserved F or W. The order of the fields is D gene, V gene, J gene, clone size, CDR3 protein, CDR3 DNA. D genes are given only for firm matches. The size entry is marked missing in some rows and otherwise reads once, few, many or a size class.

-,TRBV7-8,TRBJ2-5,-,CASSDRRGPYQETQYF,TGTGCCAGCAGTGATAGGAGGGGGCCGTACCAAGAGACCCAGTACTTC
-,TRBV2,TRBJ2-4,few,CASSDLEDKNIQYF,TGTGCCAGCAGTGACTTGGAAGATAAAAACATTCAGTACTTC
-,TRBV6-1,TRBJ1-5,few,CASSESEYMPDQPQHF,TGTGCCAGCAGTGAATCGGAATATATGCCCGATCAGCCCCAGCATTTT
-,TRBV7-6,TRBJ1-3,many,CASSVARSNSGNTIYF,TGTGCCAGCAGCGTAGCACGAAGCAACTCTGGAAACACCATATATTTT
-,TRBV7-9,TRBJ2-5,-,CASSLVTEVETQYF,TGTGCCAGCAGCTTAGTTACAGAAGTAGAGACCCAGTACTTC
TRBD1,TRBV14,TRBJ2-2,few,CASSQDRIGTGNTGELFF,TGTGCCAGCAGCCAAGATCGGATCGGGACAGGGAACACCGGGGAGCTGTTTTTT
TRBD1,TRBV20-1,TRBJ2-7,-,CSARDLQGGYEQYF,TGCAGTGCTAGAGATCTACAGGGGGGCTACGAGCAGTACTTC
-,TRBV11-1,TRBJ1-2,many,CASSSSLGHYGYTF,TGTGCCAGCAGCTCCAGCCTGGGGCACTATGGCTACACCTTC
TRBD1,TRBV6-2/TRBV6-3,TRBJ1-5,-,CASTQRPTGMLIGNQPQHF,TGTGCCAGCACCCAACGACCGACAGGGATGTTGATAGGCAATCAGCCCCAGCATTTT
TRBD1,TRBV6-2/TRBV6-3,TRBJ1-5,-,CASSYSGTGYSNQPQHF,TGTGCCAGCAGTTACTCCGGGACAGGCTATAGCAATCAGCCCCAGCATTTT
-,TRBV4-1,TRBJ2-3,few,CASSPPRQGGPDTQYF,TGCGCCAGCAGCCCCCCCCGACAGGGAGGCCCAGATACGCAGTATTTT
TRBD1,TRBV6-2/TRBV6-3,TRBJ1-1,-,CASSYPGTGDTEAFF,TGTGCCAGCAGTTACCCAGGGACAGGGGACACTGAAGCTTTCTTT
-,TRBV12-3/TRBV12-4,TRBJ2-2,few,CASSVVGAGNTGELFF,TGTGCCAGCAGTGTTGTTGGGGCAGGGAACACCGGGGAGCTGTTTTTT
-,TRBV2,TRBJ2-4,few,CASSEVGGRGNIQYF,TGTGCCAGCAGTGAAGTAGGGGGGCGAGGAAACATTCAGTACTTC
TRBD1,TRBV7-8,TRBJ2-7,many,CASSASGTGFYEQYF,TGTGCCAGCAGCGCATCCGGGACAGGCTTCTACGAGCAGTACTTC
-,TRBV28,TRBJ2-6,-,CASSFTGSGANVLTF,TGTGCCAGCAGTTTTACGGGTTCTGGGGCCAACGTCCTGACTTTC
-,TRBV25-1,TRBJ1-1,-,CASSEDISSTEAFF,TGTGCCAGCAGTGAAGACATTTCCTCCACTGAAGCTTTCTTT
-,TRBV6-5,TRBJ1-1,-,CASTDSWAAGTEAFF,TGTGCCAGCACCGACTCCTGGGCCGCGGGGACTGAAGCTTTCTTT
-,TRBV6-6,TRBJ2-2,few,CASSFSTVNTGELFF,TGTGCCAGCAGTTTTTCGACCGTCAACACCGGGGAGCTGTTTTTT
TRBD1,TRBV27,TRBJ2-5,-,CASRRRWGQGQEETQYF,TGTGCCAGCAGGAGGAGGTGGGGGCAGGGACAGGAAGAGACCCAGTACTTC
-,TRBV6-6,TRBJ2-2,-,CASSYGFPNTGELFF,TGTGCCAGCAGTTACGGGTTTCCGAACACCGGGGAGCTGTTTTTT
-,TRBV4-1,TRBJ2-5,few,CASSQGDFYQETQYF,TGCGCCAGCAGCCAGGGGGACTTTTACCAAGAGACCCAGTACTTC
TRBD1,TRBV12-3/TRBV12-4,TRBJ2-2,-,CASSPGTDRVGTGELFF,TGTGCCAGCAGTCCCGGTACCGACAGGGTGGGCACCGGGGAGCTGTTTTTT
TRBD2,TRBV6-2/TRBV6-3,TRBJ2-1,-,CTSRLAGGTNEQFF,TGTACCAGCAGGTTAGCGGGGGGCACAAATGAGCAGTTCTTC
-,TRBV7-9,TRBJ2-7,few,CASSHPSPGTATYEQYF,TGTGCCAGCAGCCACCCTTCCCCCGGGACGGCAACCTACGAGCAGTACTTC
-,TRBV6-2/TRBV6-3,TRBJ2-1,-,CASSYSYGNGDNEQFF,TGTGCCAGCAGTTACTCGTACGGGAATGGAGACAATGAGCAGTTCTTC
-,TRBV5-6,TRBJ1-6,-,CASSPLGQSGFSPLHF,TGTGCCAGCAGCCCCCTTGGACAATCTGGATTTTCACCCCTCCACTTT
TRBD2,TRBV11-3,TRBJ2-1,-,CASSWTSGGAHNEQFF,TGTGCCAGCAGCTGGACTAGCGGGGGGGCCCACAATGAGCAGTTCTTC
-,TRBV7-3,TRBJ2-1,few,CASSLEGISSYNEQFF,TGTGCCAGCAGCTTAGAGGGCATAAGCTCCTACAATGAGCAGTTCTTC